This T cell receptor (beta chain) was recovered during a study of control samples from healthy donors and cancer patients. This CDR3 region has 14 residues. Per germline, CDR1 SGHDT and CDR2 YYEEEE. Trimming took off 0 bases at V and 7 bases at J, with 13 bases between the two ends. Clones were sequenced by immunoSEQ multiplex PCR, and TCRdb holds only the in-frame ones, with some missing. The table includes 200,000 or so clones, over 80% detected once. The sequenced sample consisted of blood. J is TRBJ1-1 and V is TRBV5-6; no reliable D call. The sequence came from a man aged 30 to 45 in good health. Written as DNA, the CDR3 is TGTGCCAGCAGCTTGGTCGGGGAGGGATTTGAAGCTTTCTTT. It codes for CASSLVGEGFEAFF.